These 18 T cell receptor beta chains came from one sample sequenced in a study of CD8+ T cells in alopecia areata. Extracted RNA was reverse transcribed, and the resulting cDNA served as sequencing template. Sequencing used immunoSEQ multiplex PCR; TCRdb keeps in-frame clones, though not all of them. The sample holds roughly 180,000 clones; about 53% are singletons and the top ten take less than 14%. Treatment reported: oral pan-JAK inhibitor, 5-10 mg twice daily. Sequenced material: CD8+ T cells sorted from blood, taken at week 24, from a patient treated with tofacitinib. All receptors derive from a human donor with alopecia areata.

The table lists this clone with a few counts. J is TRBJ2-3 and V is TRBV30; D could derive from TRBD1 or TRBD2 (5 bases each). Trimming pared 2 bases from V and 6 bases from J, leaving 9 bases between. This CDR3 is built from 12 residues. Germline CDR1 and CDR2: GTSNPN and SVGIG (reference sequence). CDR3 in DNA: TGTGCCTGGAGTCACGGGGCGGATACGCAGTATTTT. Protein sequence: CAWSHGADTQYF.

The chain is built from TRBV6-1 and TRBJ2-3, with D perhaps matching TRBD1 (6 bases). The CDR3 extends over 14 amino acids. Germline-derived CDR1 and CDR2 are MNHNS and SASEGT. The V gene lost 10 bases and the J gene lost 1 base, with 15 bases spanning the gap. CDR3 sequence: CAILDRFGTDTQYF. DNA of the CDR3: TGTGCCATCCTAGACAGGTTCGGCACAGATACGCAGTATTTT.

The V gene is TRBV29-1, the J gene TRBJ2-1; maybe TRBD1 (6 bases). Germline CDR1 is SQVTM and CDR2 is ANQGSEA. This CDR3 contains 16 residues. With 0 bases removed from V and 2 bases from J, the gap between germline ends came to 14 bases. The CDR3 coding sequence is TGCAGCGTTGAAGATGCTCCGGACAGAGCCTACAATGAGCAGTTCTTC. Residues: CSVEDAPDRAYNEQFF.

This clone came up a few times. At the DNA level, this CDR3 is encoded by other sequences in the same sample as well. V gene TRBV11-2 combines with J gene TRBJ1-1; D possibly corresponds to TRBD1 (5 bases). The CDR3 loop spans 14 amino acids. The ends were cut back, 4 bases at V and 0 bases at J, with 9 bases in the middle. Germline loops: CDR1 SGHAT, CDR2 FQNNGV. The CDR3 loop reads CASSWGQMNTEAFF. CDR3 DNA: TGTGCCAGCAGCTGGGGCCAGATGAACACTGAAGCTTTCTTT.

This clone was recorded once. The chain couples TRBV10-2 to TRBJ1-1, with TRBD1 as a possible D gene (5 bases). Germline assignment: CDR1 WSHSY and CDR2 SAAADI. This CDR3 region has 14 residues. V was shortened by 6 bases and J by 5 bases, with 16 bases between the two germline ends. Here the CDR3 DNA reads TGCGCCAGCAGCCCTGTGGGGGGTGGAACTGAAGCTTTCTTT. Its translation: CASSPVGGGTEAFF.

The J gene is TRBJ1-5, the V gene TRBV19; 8 bases fit TRBD1. Germline V gene lookup returns CDR1 LNHDA and CDR2 SQIVND (reference sequence). V trimming: 5 bases; J trimming: 6 bases; junction bases outside the gene matches: 9. The CDR3 loop spans 15 amino acids. CDR3 bases: TGTGCCAGTAGTTCCGGGACAGGCCTTTTTCAGCCCCAGCATTTT. Protein: CASSSGTGLFQPQHF.

This rearrangement joins TRBV7-8 to TRBJ2-4; 15 nucleotides align to TRBD2. Per the germline V gene, CDR1 is SGHVS and CDR2 is FQNEAQ. CDR3 size: 19 residues. V shed 5 bases and J 3 bases; nucleotides not matched to a gene: 11. CDR3 sequence (DNA): TGTGCCAGCAGCCAACGCGGACTAGCGGGGGGGCCTAGCAAAAACATTCAGTACTTC. This translates into CASSQRGLAGGPSKNIQYF.

This clone was observed a few times. The V call is TRBV6-5, the J call TRBJ2-7; D gene uncertain. The V end was cut by 6 bases, the J end by 3 bases, with 9 bases between. The germline gives CDR1 MNHEY, CDR2 SVGAGI. CDR3 length: 12 amino acids. The CDR3 loop reads CASSDVSYEQYF. The CDR3 DNA reads TGTGCCAGCAGCGACGTTAGCTACGAGCAGTACTTC.

The chain carries TRBV6-5 and TRBJ1-4; tentatively, D is TRBD1 (5 bases). V gave up 4 bases and J gave up 4 bases, with 13 bases separating them. The CDR3 contains 15 residues. Germline CDR1 is MNHEY and CDR2 is SVGAGI. CDR3 sequence: CASSLGRRLNEKLFF. Written as DNA, the CDR3 is TGTGCCAGCAGTTTGGGACGGAGACTTAATGAAAAACTGTTTTTT.

The chain carries TRBV6-6 and TRBJ2-2; no firm D call. The CDR3 contains 12 residues. Trimming shortened V by 5 bases and J by 2 bases, and 3 bases separated the two germline ends. CDR1 is MNHNY and CDR2 is SVGAGI in the germline V gene (reference sequence). The CDR3 spells CASSDNTGELFF. In DNA, the CDR3 is TGTGCCAGCAGTGACAACACCGGGGAGCTGTTTTTT.

The chain recombines TRBV7-9 with TRBJ2-1, with 7 nucleotides matching TRBD1. Germline assignment: CDR1 SEHNR and CDR2 FQNEAQ (reference sequence). The CDR3 is 16 residues long. Trimming removed 5 bases from V and 0 bases from J; junction bases left unmatched: 7. CDR3 in amino acids: CASSPDPGGSYNEQFF. The CDR3 nucleotides read TGTGCCAGCAGCCCAGACCCAGGGGGCTCCTACAATGAGCAGTTCTTC.

This clone occurred a few times. The chain has TRBV13 and TRBJ1-6; no definite D call. V lost 5 bases, J lost 0 bases, and 8 bases lay in between. Germline values: CDR1 PRHDT, CDR2 FYEKMQ (reference sequence). The CDR3 has 15 amino acids. CDR3: CASSLWSSYNSPLHF. The CDR3 bases are TGTGCCAGCAGCCTATGGAGCTCCTATAATTCACCCCTCCACTTT.

At least ten counts were recorded for this clone. This same CDR3 is encoded by further DNA sequences in the sample. The chain combines TRBV4-3 with TRBJ1-2, with D maybe TRBD1 (5 bases). Per germline, CDR1 LGHNA and CDR2 YSLEER. V lost 0 bases, J lost 4 bases, and 9 bases lay in between. This CDR3 is 14 amino acids long. Here the CDR3 reads CASSQDQGSYGYTF. Here the CDR3 DNA reads TGCGCCAGCAGCCAAGATCAGGGCAGCTATGGCTACACCTTC.

This rearrangement joins TRBV2 to TRBJ2-2, with D uncertain. V lost 7 bases and J lost 2, with 2 bases in between. CDR3 length equals 11 residues. Germline V CDR1 and CDR2: SNHLY, FYNNEI. The DNA of the CDR3 is TGTGCCAGCATAAACACCGGGGAGCTGTTTTTT. This sequence encodes CASINTGELFF.

The chain joins TRBV29-1 to TRBJ2-5; weak D call: TRBD2 (6 bases). The V gene's germline CDR1 is SQVTM and CDR2 ANQGSEA. The length of the CDR3 is 12 residues. Trimming stripped 4 bases from V and 5 bases from J, with 11 bases between. The CDR3: CSVVGGGETQYF. The DNA for the CDR3 is TGCAGCGTTGTGGGAGGTGGGGAGACCCAGTACTTC. Full variable domain (missing parts from reference TRBV29-1 and TRBJ2-5): SAVISQKPSRDICQRGTSLTIQCQVDSQVTMMFWYRQQPGQSLTLIATANQGSEATYESGFVIDKFPISRPNLTFSTLTVSNMSPEDSSIYLCSVVGGGETQYFGPGTRLLVL.

This clone was observed at least ten times. The chain recombines TRBV28 with TRBJ2-7; 9 bases are shared with TRBD2. After removal of 5 bases from V and 3 bases from J, the junction contained 8 bases not matched to a gene. The CDR3 extends over 15 amino acids. Germline CDR1 reads MDHEN; CDR2 reads SYDVKM. The CDR3 DNA sequence: TGTGCCAGCAGTCCCAGTTTAGCGGGGGTCTACGAGCAGTACTTC. It codes for CASSPSLAGVYEQYF.

V gene TRBV4-3 combines with J gene TRBJ2-1; 11 bases line up with TRBD1. The germline V gene has CDR1 LGHNA and CDR2 YSLEER. The V segment lost 3 bases and the J segment 6 bases; nucleotides outside the gene matches: 7. This CDR3 is 16 amino acids long. The CDR3 is CASSHTRDRGFNEQFF. In DNA form, the CDR3 reads TGCGCCAGCAGCCACACCCGGGACAGGGGGTTCAATGAGCAGTTCTTC.

The chain uses TRBV4-3 and TRBJ2-7, with D tentatively TRBD2 (6 bases). V was clipped by 0 bases and J by 4 bases, with 10 bases between them. The CDR3 sequence is 14 residues long. Looked up from germline, CDR1 is LGHNA and CDR2 is YSLEER. The CDR3 loop is CASSQDMGGYEQYF. The CDR3 nucleotides are TGCGCCAGCAGCCAAGATATGGGGGGATACGAGCAGTACTTC.